This TCR beta chain was identified during a study of cytotoxic CD8 clonotypes in ibrutinib-treated CLL. Overall study context: Once patients had received a median around 12 months of treatment, range 6 to 36, response samples were obtained. Each sample contained, on average, 255,043 productive templates and 95,000 or so productive rearrangements.

To note about this clone: Its antigen remains unknown.

Study findings and constraints: At progression, clonality fell back toward baseline after rising at ibrutinib response.

Target depth was 1 in 200,000 to 1 in 1 million T cells, about 10x per clonotype. The assay was immunoSEQ multiplex PCR, and TCRdb's table has in-frame clones only and misses some. The sample has 80,000 to 95,000 clones; around 79% are singletons. Germline V lookup: CDR1 MDHEN, CDR2 SYDVKM. CDR3 length: 13 residues. Trimming left V 2 bases short and J 15 bases short, with 17 bases between. The sequencing used PBMCs, collected after 12 months of ibrutinib treatment. The chain couples TRBV28 to TRBJ2-4; D gene ambiguous. The clonotype originates from a human donor with chronic lymphocytic leukemia. CDR3 protein: CASSLGQSRAWYF. The CDR3 bases are TGTGCCAGCAGTTTAGGGCAGTCCAGAGCATGGTACTTC.